Sequencing of this TCR beta chain was carried out in a study of blood T cell repertoires in COVID-19. Under the authors' procedure: Nucleated cell number was recorded as an estimate derived from reference gene primer amplification. TCRdb's table, derived via immunoSEQ multiplex PCR, lists solely in-frame clones and lacks some. Clone size and V and J calls were adopted from that table, with D and trimming inferred from the DNA. The table shows 95,000 to 150,000 clones, with 60% to 85% occurring only once. V was cut by 0 bases and J by 6 bases, with 17 bases left in between. The germline V gene encodes CDR1 MGHRA and CDR2 YSYEKL. This CDR3 region has 16 residues.

The TCR sequence derives from a man in his 70s with acute or convalescent COVID-19. The rearrangement links TRBV4-1 to TRBJ1-2; D perhaps matches TRBD1 (5 bases). Sequencing input: peripheral blood. Here the CDR3 reads CASSQDRKGERNGYTF. The DNA for the CDR3 is TGCGCCAGCAGCCAAGATAGGAAAGGGGAACGTAATGGCTACACCTTC.